This T cell receptor (beta chain) stems from a study of blood T cell repertoires in COVID-19. Across the study: Sources were T cells, B-cell-depleted T cells, or PBMCs; the material itself was cDNA or gDNA.

Germline CDR1 reads LNHDA; CDR2 reads SQIVND (reference sequence). With 5 bases removed from V and 9 bases from J, the gap between germline ends came to 11 bases. This CDR3 spans 12 amino acids. Original methodology: Amplified reference gene primers provided the basis for estimating nucleated cell counts. TCRdb keeps only in-frame clones here, not all; method: immunoSEQ multiplex PCR. V, J and clone size derive from that table, while D and trimming were established from the DNA sequence. The sample has roughly 200,000 clones, 80% to 90% seen once; the top ten hold 1.5%. V usage is TRBV19 and J usage is TRBJ1-3; D is uncertain. The receptor was isolated from a young man with active or convalescent COVID-19. Sample: peripheral blood. Here the CDR3 DNA reads TGTGCCAGTAGTCCCTCGGTCGGCACCATATATTTT. This codes for CASSPSVGTIYF.